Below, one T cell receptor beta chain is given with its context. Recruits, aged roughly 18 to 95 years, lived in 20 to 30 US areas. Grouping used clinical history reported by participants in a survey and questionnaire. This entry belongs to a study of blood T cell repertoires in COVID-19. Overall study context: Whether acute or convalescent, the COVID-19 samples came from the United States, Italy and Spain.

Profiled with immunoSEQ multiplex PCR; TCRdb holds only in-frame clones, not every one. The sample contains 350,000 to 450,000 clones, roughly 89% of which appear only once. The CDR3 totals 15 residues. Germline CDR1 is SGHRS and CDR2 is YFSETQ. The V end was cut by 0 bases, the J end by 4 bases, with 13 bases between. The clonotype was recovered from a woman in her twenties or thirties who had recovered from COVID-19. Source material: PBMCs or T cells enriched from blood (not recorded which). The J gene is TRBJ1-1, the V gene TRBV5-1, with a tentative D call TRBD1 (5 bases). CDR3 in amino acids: CASSLETGWFTEAFF. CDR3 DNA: TGCGCCAGCAGCTTGGAAACAGGCTGGTTCACTGAAGCTTTCTTT.